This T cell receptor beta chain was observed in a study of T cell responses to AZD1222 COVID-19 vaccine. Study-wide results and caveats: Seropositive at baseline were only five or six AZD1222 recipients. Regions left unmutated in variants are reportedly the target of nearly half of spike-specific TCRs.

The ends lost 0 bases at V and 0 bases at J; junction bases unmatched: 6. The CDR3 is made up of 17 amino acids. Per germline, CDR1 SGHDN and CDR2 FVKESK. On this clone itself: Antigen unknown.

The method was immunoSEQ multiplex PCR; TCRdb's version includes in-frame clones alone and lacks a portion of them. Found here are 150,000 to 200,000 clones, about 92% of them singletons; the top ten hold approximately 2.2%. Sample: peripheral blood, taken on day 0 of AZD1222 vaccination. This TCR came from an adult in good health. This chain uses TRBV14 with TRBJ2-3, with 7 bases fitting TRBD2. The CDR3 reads CASSQDVASGSTDTQYF. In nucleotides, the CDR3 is TGTGCCAGCAGCCAAGATGTGGCTAGCGGTAGCACAGATACGCAGTATTTT.